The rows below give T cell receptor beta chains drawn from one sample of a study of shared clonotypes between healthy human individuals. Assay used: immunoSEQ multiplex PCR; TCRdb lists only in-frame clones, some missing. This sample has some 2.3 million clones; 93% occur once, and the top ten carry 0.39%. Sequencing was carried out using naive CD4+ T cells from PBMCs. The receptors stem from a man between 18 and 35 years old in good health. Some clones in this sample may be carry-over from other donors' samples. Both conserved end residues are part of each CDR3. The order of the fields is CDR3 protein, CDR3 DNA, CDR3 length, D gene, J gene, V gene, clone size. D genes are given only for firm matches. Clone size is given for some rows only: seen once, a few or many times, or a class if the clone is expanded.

cdr3_aa: CASSNQETQYF
cdr3_nt: TGTGCCAGCAGCAACCAAGAGACCCAGTACTTC
cdr3_length: 11
d_call: -
j_call: TRBJ2-5
v_call: TRBV5-4
clone_size: -

cdr3_aa: CASSILFIRQGNQPQHF
cdr3_nt: TGTGCCAGTAGTATTCTCTTTATCCGACAGGGTAATCAGCCCCAGCATTTT
cdr3_length: 17
d_call: TRBD1
j_call: TRBJ1-5
v_call: TRBV19
clone_size: once

cdr3_aa: CASSRGQGHGYTF
cdr3_nt: TGTGCCAGCTCACGAGGACAGGGTCATGGCTACACCTTC
cdr3_length: 13
d_call: TRBD1
j_call: TRBJ1-2
v_call: TRBV18
clone_size: -

cdr3_aa: CASSLGLAGETQYF
cdr3_nt: TGCGCCAGCAGCTTGGGGCTAGCGGGGGAGACCCAGTACTTC
cdr3_length: 14
d_call: TRBD2
j_call: TRBJ2-5
v_call: TRBV5-1
clone_size: -

cdr3_aa: CASSQPIRASGSGETQYF
cdr3_nt: TGTGCCAGCAGTCAACCCATTCGGGCTAGCGGGAGTGGAGAGACCCAGTACTTC
cdr3_length: 18
d_call: TRBD2
j_call: TRBJ2-5
v_call: TRBV28
clone_size: -

cdr3_aa: CASSLGAGGVYNQPQHF
cdr3_nt: TGTGCCAGCAGCCTAGGGGCAGGGGGCGTCTACAATCAGCCCCAGCATTTT
cdr3_length: 17
d_call: TRBD1
j_call: TRBJ1-5
v_call: TRBV7-9
clone_size: -

cdr3_aa: CASSPLGGGVGETQYF
cdr3_nt: TGTGCCAGCAGCCCCCTTGGGGGTGGGGTCGGGGAGACCCAGTACTTC
cdr3_length: 16
d_call: -
j_call: TRBJ2-5
v_call: TRBV5-6
clone_size: -

cdr3_aa: CASTWTEAYEQYF
cdr3_nt: TGTGCCAGCACTTGGACAGAAGCCTACGAGCAGTACTTC
cdr3_length: 13
d_call: -
j_call: TRBJ2-7
v_call: TRBV6-6
clone_size: -

cdr3_aa: CAISESPLGNTIYF
cdr3_nt: TGTGCCATCAGTGAGTCGCCACTTGGAAACACCATATATTTT
cdr3_length: 14
d_call: -
j_call: TRBJ1-3
v_call: TRBV10-3
clone_size: -

cdr3_aa: CASSFQLSYEQYF
cdr3_nt: TGTGCCAGCAGCTTTCAACTTTCCTACGAGCAGTACTTC
cdr3_length: 13
d_call: -
j_call: TRBJ2-7
v_call: TRBV7-3
clone_size: -

cdr3_aa: CAGAGGTEIYGYTF
cdr3_nt: TGTGCCGGGGCCGGTGGGACGGAAATCTATGGCTACACCTTC
cdr3_length: 14
d_call: -
j_call: TRBJ1-2
v_call: TRBV30
clone_size: -

cdr3_aa: CASSWNRGTDTQYF
cdr3_nt: TGTGCCAGCAGTTGGAACAGGGGCACAGATACGCAGTATTTT
cdr3_length: 14
d_call: -
j_call: TRBJ2-3
v_call: TRBV7-8
clone_size: -

cdr3_aa: CATSLFDRGNQPQHF
cdr3_nt: TGTGCCACCAGCCTCTTCGACAGGGGGAATCAGCCCCAGCATTTT
cdr3_length: 15
d_call: TRBD1
j_call: TRBJ1-5
v_call: TRBV15
clone_size: -

cdr3_aa: CASSLAQGRTDTQYF
cdr3_nt: TGTGCCAGCAGCTTAGCTCAGGGGCGCACAGATACGCAGTATTTT
cdr3_length: 15
d_call: -
j_call: TRBJ2-3
v_call: TRBV7-2
clone_size: -

cdr3_aa: CASSPLSGLRQETQYF
cdr3_nt: TGTGCCAGCTCACCACTCTCTGGACTCCGTCAAGAGACCCAGTACTTC
cdr3_length: 16
d_call: -
j_call: TRBJ2-5
v_call: TRBV18
clone_size: -

cdr3_aa: CASSLLAGDETQYF
cdr3_nt: TGTGCCAGCAGCTTACTCGCAGGGGATGAGACCCAGTACTTC
cdr3_length: 14
d_call: -
j_call: TRBJ2-5
v_call: TRBV7-6
clone_size: -

cdr3_aa: CASRTGGIYEQYF
cdr3_nt: TGTGCCAGCAGGACAGGGGGCATCTACGAGCAGTACTTC
cdr3_length: 13
d_call: TRBD1
j_call: TRBJ2-7
v_call: TRBV6-5
clone_size: -

cdr3_aa: CASTKKQGQETQYF
cdr3_nt: TGTGCCAGCACCAAGAAACAGGGTCAAGAGACCCAGTACTTC
cdr3_length: 14
d_call: -
j_call: TRBJ2-5
v_call: TRBV6-6
clone_size: -

cdr3_aa: CASSADQGTQYF
cdr3_nt: TGTGCCAGCAGCGCCGACCAGGGGACCCAGTACTTC
cdr3_length: 12
d_call: -
j_call: TRBJ2-5
v_call: TRBV7-8
clone_size: -

cdr3_aa: CASSFVLAGVNEQFF
cdr3_nt: TGTGCCAGCAGTTTCGTACTAGCGGGAGTCAATGAGCAGTTCTTC
cdr3_length: 15
d_call: TRBD2
j_call: TRBJ2-1
v_call: TRBV27
clone_size: once

cdr3_aa: CASSVGTRNTEAFF
cdr3_nt: TGTGCCAGCAGTGTAGGGACAAGGAACACTGAAGCTTTCTTT
cdr3_length: 14
d_call: -
j_call: TRBJ1-1
v_call: TRBV2
clone_size: few

cdr3_aa: CASSNPAAGLGEKLFF
cdr3_nt: TGTGCCAGCAGCAACCCGGCGGCAGGGTTAGGTGAAAAACTGTTTTTT
cdr3_length: 16
d_call: -
j_call: TRBJ1-4
v_call: TRBV28
clone_size: once

cdr3_aa: CASSFPGGTYEQYF
cdr3_nt: TGTGCCAGCAGCTTTCCAGGGGGCACTTACGAGCAGTACTTC
cdr3_length: 14
d_call: TRBD1
j_call: TRBJ2-7
v_call: TRBV5-4
clone_size: -

cdr3_aa: CASSQGAGTQYF
cdr3_nt: TGTGCCAGCAGCCAAGGTGCAGGGACCCAGTACTTC
cdr3_length: 12
d_call: -
j_call: TRBJ2-5
v_call: TRBV7-3
clone_size: -

cdr3_aa: CASSEPGFNTEAFF
cdr3_nt: TGTGCCAGCAGTGAACCGGGATTCAACACTGAAGCTTTCTTT
cdr3_length: 14
d_call: -
j_call: TRBJ1-1
v_call: TRBV6-1
clone_size: -

cdr3_aa: CASSPKAQGGAVYGYTF
cdr3_nt: TGTGCCAGCTCACCGAAGGCCCAGGGAGGGGCTGTCTATGGCTACACCTTC
cdr3_length: 17
d_call: -
j_call: TRBJ1-2
v_call: TRBV18
clone_size: -

cdr3_aa: CASSLTSGQTDTQYF
cdr3_nt: TGTGCCAGCAGCTTAACTAGCGGACAAACAGATACGCAGTATTTT
cdr3_length: 15
d_call: TRBD2
j_call: TRBJ2-3
v_call: TRBV5-4
clone_size: -

cdr3_aa: CASSPQGGAQPMYGYTF
cdr3_nt: TGTGCCAGCTCGCCCCAAGGGGGGGCCCAACCCATGTATGGCTACACCTTC
cdr3_length: 17
d_call: -
j_call: TRBJ1-2
v_call: TRBV18
clone_size: -

cdr3_aa: CASSTPLEEQYF
cdr3_nt: TGTGCCAGCAGTACCCCCTTAGAAGAGCAGTACTTC
cdr3_length: 12
d_call: -
j_call: TRBJ2-7
v_call: TRBV28
clone_size: -

cdr3_aa: CASSIYSASGKETQYF
cdr3_nt: TGTGCCAGTAGTATCTATTCGGCTAGCGGTAAAGAGACCCAGTACTTC
cdr3_length: 16
d_call: TRBD2
j_call: TRBJ2-5
v_call: TRBV19
clone_size: -

cdr3_aa: CASSLNRANYGYTF
cdr3_nt: TGTGCCAGCAGCTTAAACAGAGCTAACTATGGCTACACCTTC
cdr3_length: 14
d_call: -
j_call: TRBJ1-2
v_call: TRBV7-2
clone_size: many

cdr3_aa: CASSLGQGIWKTQYF
cdr3_nt: TGTGCCAGCAGCCTGGGACAGGGGATTTGGAAGACCCAGTACTTC
cdr3_length: 15
d_call: TRBD1
j_call: TRBJ2-5
v_call: TRBV7-9
clone_size: -

cdr3_aa: CASSVGGSLRDYGYTF
cdr3_nt: TGTGCCAGCAGCGTAGGGGGTAGCCTTAGAGACTATGGCTACACCTTC
cdr3_length: 16
d_call: -
j_call: TRBJ1-2
v_call: TRBV9
clone_size: -

cdr3_aa: CASSLSGNGYTF
cdr3_nt: TGTGCCAGCAGTTTGTCGGGGAATGGCTACACCTTC
cdr3_length: 12
d_call: -
j_call: TRBJ1-2
v_call: TRBV28
clone_size: -

cdr3_aa: CASQGDSYNSPLHF
cdr3_nt: TGTGCCAGCCAGGGAGACTCCTATAATTCACCCCTCCACTTT
cdr3_length: 14
d_call: -
j_call: TRBJ1-6
v_call: TRBV28
clone_size: once

cdr3_aa: CASSESLRYNEQFF
cdr3_nt: TGCGCCAGCAGTGAGTCGCTTAGATACAATGAGCAGTTCTTC
cdr3_length: 14
d_call: -
j_call: TRBJ2-1
v_call: TRBV10-2
clone_size: -

cdr3_aa: CASSLGGWRARAYEQYF
cdr3_nt: TGTGCCAGCAGCTTGGGTGGGTGGAGGGCGCGGGCCTACGAGCAGTACTTC
cdr3_length: 17
d_call: -
j_call: TRBJ2-7
v_call: TRBV5-4
clone_size: once

cdr3_aa: CATSSPTPPYEQYF
cdr3_nt: TGTGCCACCAGCAGTCCTACCCCCCCCTACGAGCAGTACTTC
cdr3_length: 14
d_call: -
j_call: TRBJ2-7
v_call: TRBV15
clone_size: -

cdr3_aa: CASSLDEREQYF
cdr3_nt: TGTGCCAGCAGCTTGGACGAAAGGGAGCAGTACTTC
cdr3_length: 12
d_call: -
j_call: TRBJ2-7
v_call: TRBV5-4
clone_size: -

cdr3_aa: CASSLTSRETQYF
cdr3_nt: TGTGCCAGCAGTTTGACTAGCCGAGAGACCCAGTACTTC
cdr3_length: 13
d_call: TRBD2
j_call: TRBJ2-5
v_call: TRBV28
clone_size: -

cdr3_aa: CASSLRDSFLGQYF
cdr3_nt: TGTGCCAGCAGCCTCCGGGACTCTTTTTTGGGGCAGTACTTC
cdr3_length: 14
d_call: -
j_call: TRBJ2-7
v_call: TRBV9
clone_size: -

cdr3_aa: CAWSGQGGTEAFF
cdr3_nt: TGTGCCTGGAGTGGACAGGGTGGCACTGAAGCTTTCTTT
cdr3_length: 13
d_call: TRBD1
j_call: TRBJ1-1
v_call: TRBV30
clone_size: -

cdr3_aa: CASSPQTGDGEKLFF
cdr3_nt: TGTGCCAGCTCACCGCAGACAGGGGATGGGGAAAAACTGTTTTTT
cdr3_length: 15
d_call: TRBD1
j_call: TRBJ1-4
v_call: TRBV18
clone_size: -

cdr3_aa: CASSEGGNTIYF
cdr3_nt: TGTGCCAGCAGTGAAGGTGGAAACACCATATATTTT
cdr3_length: 12
d_call: -
j_call: TRBJ1-3
v_call: TRBV7-3
clone_size: -

cdr3_aa: CASSETGDTSETQYF
cdr3_nt: TGCGCCAGCAGCGAAACAGGGGACACCTCAGAGACCCAGTACTTC
cdr3_length: 15
d_call: TRBD1
j_call: TRBJ2-5
v_call: TRBV5-1
clone_size: -

cdr3_aa: CASSRDRGPNYGYTF
cdr3_nt: TGTGCCAGCAGTAGGGACAGGGGGCCAAACTATGGCTACACCTTC
cdr3_length: 15
d_call: TRBD1
j_call: TRBJ1-2
v_call: TRBV2
clone_size: -

cdr3_aa: CSVVRSGGVTEAFF
cdr3_nt: TGCAGCGTTGTTCGGTCGGGGGGCGTCACTGAAGCTTTCTTT
cdr3_length: 14
d_call: -
j_call: TRBJ1-1
v_call: TRBV29-1
clone_size: -

cdr3_aa: CASSLEGRGPDTQYF
cdr3_nt: TGTGCCAGCAGCTTAGAGGGCAGGGGACCAGATACGCAGTATTTT
cdr3_length: 15
d_call: -
j_call: TRBJ2-3
v_call: TRBV13
clone_size: -

cdr3_aa: CASSQTDTQYF
cdr3_nt: TGTGCCAGCAGTCAGACAGATACGCAGTATTTT
cdr3_length: 11
d_call: -
j_call: TRBJ2-3
v_call: TRBV28
clone_size: -